The 11 T cell receptor beta chains below were found in one sample sequenced in a study of tumor-infiltrating lymphocytes in primary liver carcinoma. Both blood RNA, taken from unsorted whole blood, and germline DNA were extracted. Using a constant-region primer together with ProtoScript II reverse transcriptase, TCR beta cDNA was made from 500 to 650 ng of total RNA. Generation of the TCR beta libraries relied on three nested multiplex PCR rounds using slightly modified ARM-PCR. TRBV1-TRBV30 forward and Cbeta reverse primers drove the first two approximately 10-cycle rounds. TCRdb processed the multiplex PCR reads anew with MiXCR; each CDR3 protein has one entry. The top ten clones hold more than 8.5% of a sample with 300,000 to 400,000 distinct CDR3 sequences, 65% of them seen once. Sequenced: peripheral blood. Receptors were obtained from a man aged 40-55 years with primary liver carcinoma and hepatitis B virus infection.

Worth noting for this clonotype: The junction differs from germline at one of its ends, possibly a read error. The chain employs TRBV29-1 and TRBJ2-2, with D unresolved. This CDR3 comprises 13 residues. In germline, CDR1 is SQVTM, CDR2 ANQGSEA. The CDR3 sequence is CSVGAVNTRELFF. Written as DNA, the CDR3 is TGCAGCGTTGGGGCGGTTAACACCCGGGAGCTGTTTTTT.

The V and J genes are TRBV6-2 or TRBV6-3 and TRBJ2-3, with a tentative D call TRBD2 (5 bases). The V and J ends lost 2 bases and 2 bases respectively, with 11 bases between them. This CDR3 comprises 15 residues. The germline V gene has CDR1 MNHEY and CDR2 SVGEGT. DNA of the CDR3: TGTGCCAGCAGTTACGATCGCCGGGACACAGATACGCAGTATTTT. This codes for CASSYDRRDTDTQYF.

V is TRBV4-3 and J is TRBJ2-7; maybe TRBD2 (5 bases). The CDR3 runs 13 residues. CDR1 and CDR2 (germline): LGHNA, YSLEER. V was trimmed by 3 bases and J by 4 bases, leaving 10 bases between them. CDR3 coding DNA: TGCGCCAGCAGCCAGGACTCACGATACGAGCAGTACTTC. This codes for CASSQDSRYEQYF.

CDR3 nucleotide sequence: TGTGCCAGCAGCCTAGGACGGCGGGGGGGCTATGGCTACACCTTC. The encoded protein is CASSLGRRGGYGYTF. This chain links TRBV5-6 with TRBJ1-2; a weak D match, TRBD1 (5 bases). Trimming stripped 4 bases from V and 4 bases from J, with 17 bases between. CDR1 is SGHDT and CDR2 is YYEEEE in the germline V gene. The CDR3 length is 15 residues.

The V and J genes are TRBV11-3 and TRBJ1-1; D is unclear. Trimming took 5 bases from V and 12 from J, leaving 19 bases between them. CDR3 length: 13 residues. CDR1 is SGHNT, CDR2 YENEEA, per germline. CDR3 in amino acids: CASSTGGNTETFF. In nucleotides, the CDR3 is TGTGCCAGCAGCACGGGAGGTAACACTGAGACTTTCTTT.

In the case of this clonotype: A junction end diverges from the germline sequence, so it may reflect a read error. V and J are TRBV12-5 and TRBJ2-5; TRBD1 or TRBD2 may be the D gene (5 bases each). CDR3 size: 12 residues. CDR1 is LGHNT and CDR2 is FRNRAP in the germline V gene. CDR3 amino acids: CASAWDQETQYF. The CDR3 nucleotides read TGTGCTAGTGCTTGGGACCAAGAAACCCAGTACTTC.

About this clonotype: Germline is not matched at one junction end, which may reflect a read error. The chain joins TRBV11-3 to TRBJ2-1; 7 nucleotides agree with TRBD2. This CDR3 contains 15 residues. Germline V gene data show CDR1 as SGHNT and CDR2 as YENEEA. The CDR3 DNA reads as TGTGTCAGCAGCTCGGGACTATTTCAAGGCAATGAGCAGTTCTTC. Its translation: CVSSSGLFQGNEQFF.

This clonotype was observed a few times. The rearrangement uses TRBV6-6 and TRBJ2-7; D is perhaps TRBD1 or TRBD2 (5 bases each). Per the germline V gene, CDR1 is MNHNY and CDR2 is SVGAGI (reference sequence). The V end lost 9 bases, the J end lost 3 bases, and 15 bases lay between the germline ends. CDR3 length equals 13 residues. The CDR3 region is CASSQGTFYEQYF. CDR3 nucleotide sequence: TGTGCCAGTAGCCAAGGGACCTTCTACGAGCAGTACTTC.

The chain combines TRBV30 with TRBJ2-1, with TRBD2 identical over 8 bases. This CDR3 comprises 14 residues. Germline trimming cut 7 bases from V and 5 bases from J; bases unmatched to any gene: 10. Germline CDR1 GTSNPN, CDR2 SVGIG (reference sequence). CDR3 nucleotide sequence: TGTGCCTTACGACCGGGGGGGAATCACAATGAGCAGTTCTTC. This codes for CALRPGGNHNEQFF.

With regard to this clonotype: The junction and the germline gene differ at one end; a read error may be behind it. The chain couples TRBV7-9 to TRBJ2-3; 8 bases line up with TRBD2. The CDR3 is 15 amino acids. From germline, CDR1 is SEHNR and CDR2 FQNEAQ (reference sequence). The CDR3 loop reads CASSLGTRIEDTLYF. The CDR3 DNA reads as TGTGCCAGCAGCTTGGGGACTAGAATTGAAGATACGCTGTATTTT.

On this clonotype: It may be a read error: a sequence one base away is much more abundant. The genes are TRBV29-1 and TRBJ2-5, with 8 bases aligning to TRBD2. Germline-derived CDR1 and CDR2 are SQVTM and ANQGSEA. The V gene end was trimmed by 6 bases and the J gene end by 7 bases; junction bases not matched to a gene: 13. CDR3 size: 14 residues. The CDR3, as DNA: TGCAGCGTAGACGGGAGGGCCGGCGAAGGGACCCAGTACTTC. This encodes CSVDGRAGEGTQYF.